This entry features one T cell receptor beta chain sequence. Its antigen is unidentified. A read error may produce the germline difference seen at one junction end. These data belong to a study of metastatic and nonmetastatic thyroid tumors. Study background: Samples came from malignant and benign thyroid patients, and repertoires were compared across blood and tumor or nodule tissue. General study points: Benign nodules were reported to have significantly lower TCR beta diversity than malignant thyroid tumors, in blood and tumor.

The CDR3 length is 16 residues. Germline-derived CDR1 and CDR2 are LNHDA and SQIVND (reference sequence). As originally analysed: Built for papillary thyroid cancer, a distant-metastasis classifier drew on CDR3 differences across clinicopathological groups. TCRdb recomputed clones from the PCR reads via MiXCR. TCRdb's processing, not the study's, gives the V and J calls here. The repertoire includes 15,000 to 25,000 clones, more than 20% of them detected once, and roughly 3.5% sits in the top ten. Patients were all untreated before their thyroid surgery. Sequenced sample: blood. The source is a male donor with papillary thyroid cancer or a benign thyroid nodule (not recorded which). Some clones in this sample may be carry-over from other donors' samples. The chain is built from TRBV19 and TRBJ2-2, with a tentative D call TRBD1 (6 bases). CDR3 in amino acids: CASTIHRTVNTGELFF. The CDR3 coding sequence is TGTGCCAGTACTATACACCGGACAGTGAACACCGGGGAGCTGTTTTTT.